One and the same sample provided the 30 T cell receptor beta chains below, sequenced in a study of blood T cell repertoires in COVID-19. TCRdb keeps only in-frame clones here, not all; method: immunoSEQ multiplex PCR. In the table there are just under 100,000 clones, roughly 84% of which are singletons. What was sequenced was peripheral blood. Every receptor here comes from a woman aged 60-75 years in a cohort sampled during active or convalescent COVID-19.

The rearrangement joins TRBV28 to TRBJ2-3; the D gene is possibly TRBD1 (6 bases). The germline V gene has CDR1 MDHEN and CDR2 SYDVKM. Trimming removed 7 bases from V and 8 bases from J, with 13 bases in between. The CDR3 length is 12 residues. The CDR3 bases are TGTGCCAGCACCACAGGGTTAGCTACGCAGTATTTT. Translating it yields CASTTGLATQYF.

Turning to this clone: The sample has other DNA sequences that encode this CDR3 too. The V gene is TRBV30, the J gene TRBJ1-2; 8 bases line up with TRBD1. V shed 5 bases, J shed 2 bases, and the junction held 1 base outside the gene matches. The length of the CDR3 is 12 residues. The germline V gene encodes CDR1 GTSNPN and CDR2 SVGIG (reference sequence). The CDR3 is CAWDRGNYGYTF. CDR3 coding DNA: TGTGCCTGGGACAGGGGAAACTATGGCTACACCTTC.

This clone was detected once. The chain joins TRBV19 to TRBJ2-1; 7 bases match TRBD2. Germline CDR1 LNHDA, CDR2 SQIVND (reference sequence). This CDR3 has 15 residues. V gave up 3 bases and J gave up 1 base; unmatched junction bases: 3. The CDR3 is CASSIGAGSYNEQFF. The DNA for the CDR3 is TGTGCCAGTAGTATTGGAGCGGGGTCCTACAATGAGCAGTTCTTC.

The chain carries TRBV29-1 and TRBJ2-2, with 7 nucleotides matching TRBD2. CDR1 is SQVTM, CDR2 ANQGSEA, per germline. With V trimmed by 7 bases and J by 3 bases, 2 bases remained unmatched. CDR3 length: 12 amino acids. In DNA, the CDR3 is TGCAGCGGGGCGGGAGACACCGGGGAGCTGTTTTTT. Its protein is CSGAGDTGELFF.

J is TRBJ1-5 and V is TRBV7-9; a possible D gene is TRBD1 (6 bases). The CDR3 is made up of 16 amino acids. Germline loops: CDR1 SEHNR, CDR2 FQNEAQ (reference sequence). Trimming left V 4 bases short and J 5 bases short, with 18 bases between. CDR3 sequence (DNA): TGTGCCAGCAGCTCCGAGCAGGGGATAGGGTATCAGCCCCAGCATTTT. Translating it yields CASSSEQGIGYQPQHF.

J is TRBJ2-1 and V is TRBV6-6; tentative D call: TRBD1 (5 bases). Germline V gene data show CDR1 as MNHNY and CDR2 as SVGAGI (reference sequence). Between the trimmed V and J ends, which lost 5 bases and 3 bases, there was a span of 11 bases. The CDR3 totals 14 residues. The CDR3 loop is CASSPVQGYNEQFF. CDR3 sequence (DNA): TGTGCCAGCAGTCCCGTTCAGGGCTACAATGAGCAGTTCTTC.

This chain connects TRBV5-1 to TRBJ2-1; D not resolved. Germline values: CDR1 SGHRS, CDR2 YFSETQ. V gave up 4 bases and J gave up 1 base, with 6 bases separating them. This CDR3 spans 13 amino acids. The CDR3 DNA follows: TGCGCCAGCAGCCAACTGTCCTACAATGAGCAGTTCTTC. It codes for CASSQLSYNEQFF.

The gene calls are TRBV5-1 and TRBJ2-2; 10 bases align to TRBD1. V lost 7 bases to trimming and J lost 7 bases; unmatched junction nucleotides: 13. This CDR3 comprises 16 residues. Germline CDR1 reads SGHRS; CDR2 reads YFSETQ. The CDR3 spells CASAIVSGTGVGELFF. CDR3 nucleotides: TGCGCCAGCGCCATAGTCTCCGGGACAGGGGTCGGGGAGCTGTTTTTT.

This sequence joins TRBV19 and TRBJ2-7, with 10 nucleotides matching TRBD1. With V trimmed by 5 bases and J by 5 bases, 6 bases remained unmatched. Germline CDR1 reads LNHDA; CDR2 reads SQIVND (reference sequence). The CDR3 extends over 14 amino acids. The CDR3 region has the DNA TGTGCCAGTAGTCCAGGGACAGGGGTCAACGAGCAGTACTTC. Translation gives CASSPGTGVNEQYF.

In nucleotides, the CDR3 is TGTGCCAGCAGCTTAGCCCTCGGCTCTGGAAACACCATATATTTT. Amino acids: CASSLALGSGNTIYF. This chain joins TRBV7-3 and TRBJ1-3; D gene unclear. Germline V gene lookup returns CDR1 SGHTA and CDR2 FQGTGA. This CDR3 region has 15 residues. V was trimmed by 2 bases and J by 0 bases, leaving 8 bases between them.

The chain links TRBV2 to TRBJ1-5, with D possibly TRBD1 on 6 matching bases. V lost 7 bases, J lost 7 bases, and 14 bases lay in between. The CDR3 has 13 amino acids. Germline V gives CDR1 SNHLY, CDR2 FYNNEI. The DNA of the CDR3 is TGTGCCAGCACCCCCGGGAGGGGGCAGCCCCAGCATTTT. Residues: CASTPGRGQPQHF.

The chain joins TRBV7-8 to TRBJ1-1; 7 bases line up with TRBD1. The CDR3 is made up of 14 amino acids. The germline V gene encodes CDR1 SGHVS and CDR2 FQNEAQ. V trimming: 4 bases; J trimming: 0 bases; junction bases outside the gene matches: 2. CDR3 DNA: TGTGCCAGCAGCTCGACAGGGCTGAACACTGAAGCTTTCTTT. Its translation: CASSSTGLNTEAFF.

This clone was detected only a few times. The V call is TRBV9, the J call TRBJ1-1; 7 positions match TRBD1. This CDR3 has 14 amino acids. Germline V CDR1 and CDR2: SGDLS, YYNGEE. Trimming at V came to 0 bases and at J to 1 base, leaving 0 bases not matched to a gene. CDR3 DNA sequence: TGTGCCAGCAGCGTAGGGACAGGGAACACTGAAGCTTTCTTT. Protein product: CASSVGTGNTEAFF.

V usage is TRBV27 and J usage is TRBJ2-7; 12 nucleotides align to TRBD2. Germline CDR1 and CDR2: MNHEY and SMNVEV (reference sequence). Unmatched junction bases numbered 12, after V lost 6 bases and J lost 12 bases. This CDR3 contains 14 residues. The CDR3 protein is CASRRGASGRALYF. CDR3 DNA: TGTGCCAGCAGACGAGGGGCTAGCGGGAGGGCTCTGTACTTC.

The CDR3 protein is CASRESSSMAGYTF. The CDR3 region has the DNA TGTGCCAGCAGGGAGAGCTCCTCTATGGCTGGCTACACCTTC. The chain is built from TRBV25-1 and TRBJ1-2; D uncertain. The V and J ends lost 6 bases and 7 bases respectively, with 18 bases between them. Germline loops: CDR1 MGHDK, CDR2 SYGVNS. The CDR3 loop spans 14 amino acids.

This clone came up once. The chain joins TRBV5-1 to TRBJ2-3; D may be TRBD2 (6 bases). CDR1 is SGHRS, CDR2 YFSETQ, per germline. The CDR3 consists of 14 residues. The germline V and J ends were trimmed by 4 bases and 2 bases, with 11 bases remaining between them. CDR3 in DNA: TGCGCCAGCAGCCATGGACTAAACACAGATACGCAGTATTTT. Translation gives CASSHGLNTDTQYF.

The rearrangement links TRBV11-3 to TRBJ2-7, with D hard to call. Per the germline V gene, CDR1 is SGHNT and CDR2 is YENEEA. The CDR3 totals 12 residues. V was clipped by 4 bases and J by 3 bases, with 7 bases between them. Here the CDR3 reads CASSSDNYEQYF. The CDR3 DNA sequence: TGTGCCAGCAGCTCTGACAACTACGAGCAGTACTTC.

The genes are TRBV6-2 or TRBV6-3 and TRBJ2-7; 9 nucleotides align to TRBD1. The CDR3 runs to 15 residues. Losses at the gene ends were 6 bases for V and 1 base for J; bases not matched to a gene: 7. Germline-derived CDR1 and CDR2 are MNHEY and SVGEGT. CDR3 in amino acids: CASSKGGTGSYEQYF. In DNA form, the CDR3 reads TGTGCCAGCAGCAAGGGCGGGACAGGGTCCTACGAGCAGTACTTC.

The chain recombines TRBV7-8 with TRBJ1-2; TRBD1 matches at 12 bases. Germline V gene lookup returns CDR1 SGHVS and CDR2 FQNEAQ. V trimming: 5 bases; J trimming: 7 bases; junction bases outside the gene matches: 5. This CDR3 comprises 14 residues. DNA of the CDR3: TGTGCCAGCAGCCCCGGGACAGGGGGCTTTGGCTACACCTTC. It specifies CASSPGTGGFGYTF.

This clone was picked up one time. The V and J genes are TRBV4-2 and TRBJ2-2, with D perhaps matching TRBD1 (7 bases). The germline V and J ends were trimmed by 4 bases and 0 bases, with 9 bases remaining between them. The germline V gene encodes CDR1 LGHNA and CDR2 YNFKEQ. The CDR3 extends over 15 amino acids. The DNA of the CDR3 is TGTGCCAGCAGCCGCGGGACAGCGAACACCGGGGAGCTGTTTTTT. This gives the protein CASSRGTANTGELFF.

The rearrangement joins TRBV11-2 to TRBJ1-6; unclear D gene. V was shortened by 3 bases and J by 8 bases, with 14 bases between the two germline ends. There are 15 residues in the CDR3. Germline V gene sequence: CDR1 SGHAT, CDR2 FQNNGV. The DNA for the CDR3 is TGTGCCAGCAGCTTCCAGGCAGGTTGGGATTCACCCCTCCACTTT. It encodes CASSFQAGWDSPLHF. The variable domain in full, completed from reference TRBV11-2 and TRBJ1-6, reads EAGVAQSPRYKIIEKRQSVAFWCNPISGHATLYWYQQILGQGPKLLIQFQNNGVVDDSQLPKDRFSAERLKGVDSTLKIQPAKLEDSAVYLCASSFQAGWDSPLHFGNGTRLTVT.

V usage is TRBV18 and J usage is TRBJ2-6; 8 nucleotides match TRBD1. From germline, CDR1 is KGHSH and CDR2 LQKENI. The CDR3 has 17 residues. The ends lost 3 bases at V and 1 base at J; junction bases unmatched: 5. The CDR3 is CASSPGQGISGANVLTF. The CDR3, as DNA: TGTGCCAGCTCACCCGGACAGGGTATTTCTGGGGCCAACGTCCTGACTTTC.

The DNA for the CDR3 is TGTGCCAGCACCCAGGCGTGCGGGAGGGTCTACGAGCAGTACTTC. Amino acids: CASTQACGRVYEQYF. The rearrangement uses TRBV21-1 and TRBJ2-7; the D segment call TRBD2 is taken from the table without a DNA check. TRBV21-1 is an annotated pseudogene. The CDR3 length is 15 residues.

The chain links TRBV2 to TRBJ1-2, with D tentatively TRBD1 (5 bases). Deletions cut 3 bases from V and 9 bases from J, with 11 bases between. The CDR3 has 12 amino acids. CDR1 is SNHLY, CDR2 FYNNEI, per germline. CDR3 region: CASSDTGLRYTF. CDR3 in DNA: TGTGCCAGCAGTGATACAGGCCTCCGCTACACCTTC.

This clone was counted a single time. The chain employs TRBV5-1 and TRBJ2-5, with 13 bases matching TRBD2. The CDR3 consists of 18 residues. Germline assignment: CDR1 SGHRS and CDR2 YFSETQ. V gave up 0 bases and J gave up 1 base; unmatched junction bases: 6. The CDR3 here is CASSLGTSGSPLQETQYF. The CDR3 nucleotides are TGCGCCAGCAGCTTGGGGACTAGCGGGAGTCCCCTCCAAGAGACCCAGTACTTC.

The V and J genes are TRBV10-1 and TRBJ1-1, with D tentatively TRBD1 (6 bases). The CDR3 totals 13 residues. Per germline, CDR1 WNHNN and CDR2 SYGVQD (reference sequence). The CDR3: CAPGPGQNTEAFF. CDR3 coding DNA: TGCGCTCCAGGCCCGGGACAGAACACTGAAGCTTTCTTT.

V is TRBV25-1 and J is TRBJ1-1; 8 bases align to TRBD1. The CDR3 has 14 residues. Germline CDR1 is MGHDK and CDR2 is SYGVNS. After removal of 5 bases from V and 2 bases from J, the junction contained 4 bases not matched to a gene. The CDR3 here is CASSRPGGNTEAFF. The DNA of the CDR3 is TGTGCCAGCAGTCGTCCAGGGGGCAACACTGAAGCTTTCTTT. Combining the CDR3 with reference TRBV25-1 and TRBJ1-1 gives the whole variable domain EADIYQTPRYLVIGTGKKITLECSQTMGHDKMYWYQQDPGMELHLIHYSYGVNSTEKGDLSSESTVSRIRTEHFPLTLESARPSHTSQYLCASSRPGGNTEAFFGQGTRLTVV.

This clone has more than one count but fewer than ten. This chain uses TRBV2 with TRBJ2-3; no clear D gene. The CDR3 is 11 amino acids. Per germline, CDR1 SNHLY and CDR2 FYNNEI. V lost 11 bases and J lost 4, with 10 bases in between. The DNA of the CDR3 is TGTGCCTCGAGGTATTCAGATACGCAGTATTTT. Its protein product is CASRYSDTQYF. Together with reference TRBV2 and TRBJ2-3, the CDR3 gives the full variable domain: EPEVTQTPSHQVTQMGQEVILRCVPISNHLYFYWYRQILGQKVEFLVSFYNNEISEKSEIFDDQFSVERPDGSNFTLKIRSTKLEDSAMYFCASRYSDTQYFGPGTRLTVL.

This CDR3 reads CASSFETGPNEKLFF. DNA of the CDR3: TGTGCCAGCAGCTTTGAGACAGGCCCCAATGAAAAACTGTTTTTT. The V call is TRBV5-4, the J call TRBJ1-4; possibly TRBD1 for D (6 bases). Germline assignment: CDR1 SGHNT and CDR2 YYREEE (reference sequence). This CDR3 is built from 15 residues. V was shortened by 2 bases and J by 5 bases, with 13 bases between the two germline ends.

The chain joins TRBV28 to TRBJ2-1, with D maybe TRBD2 (6 bases). The CDR3 totals 16 residues. V was pared by 5 bases and J by 6 bases, with 20 bases between. Per the germline V gene, CDR1 is MDHEN and CDR2 is SYDVKM. For the CDR3, the DNA is TGTGCCAGCAGTACCGGTATTAGCGGAGCCCGCAATGAGCAGTTCTTC. Protein sequence: CASSTGISGARNEQFF.